This T cell receptor beta chain emerged from a study of cytomegalovirus exposure and HLA in healthy donors. Study overall: For the roughly 370 genotyped donors, over 80% fell within the Caucasian-associated ancestry cluster.

The study ran its PCR with 60 Vbeta and 13 Jbeta primers. Clones were read by immunoSEQ multiplex PCR, and TCRdb kept only the in-frame ones, dropping some. The sample has some 160,000 clones, around 85% seen once. The CDR3 is 14 residues long. CDR1 and CDR2 from the germline V gene are MDHEN and SYDVKM. V lost 9 bases, J lost 5 bases, and 14 bases lay in between. Details on this clone: The antigen remains unidentified.

General study points: In an earlier analysis, in roughly 600 donors, most V segments appeared productive either ~87% or ~30% of the time.

The source is a man in his fifties or sixties in good health and CMV-seropositive. The J gene is TRBJ1-6, the V gene TRBV28; no firm D call. The specimen was PBMCs. DNA of the CDR3: TGTGCCAGTGCAGGCGGGTTAAATAATTCACCCCTCCACTTT. Translating it yields CASAGGLNNSPLHF.